One sample yielded the 31 T cell receptor beta chains listed below, sequenced in a study of cytomegalovirus exposure and HLA in healthy donors. Sequenced by immunoSEQ multiplex PCR; TCRdb stores in-frame clones only, minus some. The sample comprises 70,000 or so clones, 94% of which are singletons, and roughly 1.6% rests with the top ten. Sequences were obtained from PBMCs. Receptor source: a young man in good health and CMV-seropositive.

The V and J genes are TRBV28 and TRBJ1-5; no clear D. The CDR3 length is 15 residues. Germline V lookup: CDR1 MDHEN, CDR2 SYDVKM. The V and J ends lost 5 bases and 6 bases respectively, with 17 bases between them. The CDR3 DNA follows: TGTGCCAGCAGTCTATTAGACAACCTGGTTCAGCCCCAGCATTTT. Its protein is CASSLLDNLVQPQHF.

The CDR3 sequence is CAMGGEGEQYF. DNA for the CDR3: TGTGCCATGGGGGGGGAGGGCGAGCAGTACTTC. The chain carries TRBV10-3 and TRBJ2-7, with 7 bases fitting TRBD2. J lost 6 bases, V lost 9 bases, and 5 bases had no gene match. Germline CDR1 ENHRY, CDR2 SYGVKD. CDR3 length: 11 amino acids.

The chain joins TRBV14 to TRBJ2-7; D unresolved. CDR1 is SGHDN, CDR2 FVKESK, per germline. V lost 4 bases and J 0 bases, leaving 16 bases between the germline ends. This CDR3 has 16 amino acids. The DNA of the CDR3 is TGTGCCAGCAGCCCCCGCTGGGCCCCGAGCTCCTACGAGCAGTACTTC. This translates into CASSPRWAPSSYEQYF.

This rearrangement joins TRBV28 to TRBJ1-1; 11 bases align to TRBD1. The CDR3 is 17 residues long. Trimming cost V 8 bases and J 1 base; bases outside gene matches: 12. Germline CDR1 MDHEN, CDR2 SYDVKM. The CDR3 DNA follows: TGTGCCAGCCTCTCTGCTGGGACAGGGGGTAAGAACACTGAAGCTTTCTTT. Translated, it gives CASLSAGTGGKNTEAFF.

The chain carries TRBV2 and TRBJ2-1; D might be TRBD2 (5 bases). The CDR3 totals 15 residues. Germline loops: CDR1 SNHLY, CDR2 FYNNEI. Trimming left V 4 bases short and J 4 bases short, with 14 bases between. CDR3 nucleotides: TGTGCCAGCAGTGTTACCGGGATACCTTACAATGAGCAGTTCTTC. Its translation: CASSVTGIPYNEQFF.

The J gene is TRBJ1-1, the V gene TRBV14; weak D call: TRBD1 (6 bases). The V gene lost 6 bases and the J gene lost 4 bases, with 9 bases spanning the gap. This CDR3 contains 12 residues. CDR1 and CDR2 (germline): SGHDN, FVKESK. This CDR3 is CASRLGGTEAFF. CDR3 sequence (DNA): TGTGCCAGCAGACTAGGGGGCACTGAAGCTTTCTTT.

The J gene is TRBJ2-7, the V gene TRBV18; D possibly corresponds to TRBD2 (5 bases). The V gene lost 3 bases and the J gene lost 4 bases, with 10 bases spanning the gap. The germline CDR1 and CDR2 sequences are KGHSH and LQKENI. The CDR3 contains 13 residues. In nucleotides, the CDR3 is TGTGCCAGCTCACCGGACTCTACATACGAGCAGTACTTC. The encoded protein is CASSPDSTYEQYF. Filled out from reference TRBV18 and TRBJ2-7, the complete variable domain reads NAGVMQNPRHLVRRRGQEARLRCSPMKGHSHVYWYRQLPEEGLKFMVYLQKENIIDESGMPKERFSAEFPKEGPSILRIQQVVRGDSAAYFCASSPDSTYEQYFGPGTRLTVT.

The V and J genes are TRBV9 and TRBJ2-1; 9 bases fit TRBD2. Looked up from germline, CDR1 is SGDLS and CDR2 is YYNGEE. The CDR3 is 14 amino acids. Losses at the gene ends were 6 bases for V and 0 bases for J; bases not matched to a gene: 1. CDR3 bases: TGTGCCAGCAATAGCGGGAGCTCCTACAATGAGCAGTTCTTC. Translated: CASNSGSSYNEQFF.

About this clone itself: An end of the junction differs from the germline gene, which may be a read error. The chain uses TRBV6-5 and TRBJ2-3; D not resolved. The CDR3 sequence is 15 residues long. Germline V gene data show CDR1 as MNHEY and CDR2 as SVGAGI. The CDR3 region is CASRYSSLAADTQYF. The CDR3 DNA follows: TGTGCCAGCCGTTACAGCTCCCTGGCGGCAGATACGCAGTATTTT.

This CDR3 is CASSWGTSGNSRNEQFF. The CDR3 DNA is TGTGCCAGCAGCTGGGGGACTAGCGGGAACTCACGGAATGAGCAGTTCTTC. This sequence joins TRBV5-4 and TRBJ2-1, with TRBD2 matching over 13 bases. The CDR3 sequence is 17 residues long. The junction had 10 bases not matched to a gene; V was cut back by 3 bases and J by 7 bases. CDR1 is SGHNT and CDR2 is YYREEE in the germline V gene (reference sequence). Based on the CDR3 plus reference TRBV5-4 and TRBJ2-1, the full variable domain is ETGVTQSPTHLIKTRGQQVTLRCSSQSGHNTVSWYQQALGQGPQFIFQYYREEENGRGNFPPRFSGLQFPNYSSELNVNALELDDSALYLCASSWGTSGNSRNEQFFGPGTRLTVL.

This chain joins TRBV2 and TRBJ2-3; D unclear. V shed 6 bases and J shed 4 bases, with 8 bases lying between them. Looked up from germline, CDR1 is SNHLY and CDR2 is FYNNEI. The CDR3 sequence is 12 residues long. CDR3 DNA sequence: TGTGCCAGCAGCCCAAGAGCAGATACGCAGTATTTT. It encodes CASSPRADTQYF.

The genes are TRBV10-3 and TRBJ2-1; 11 bases fit TRBD2. V was clipped by 6 bases and J by 9 bases; unmatched bases: 13. The CDR3 is 16 residues long. Germline-derived CDR1 and CDR2 are ENHRY and SYGVKD. CDR3 coding DNA: TGTGCCATCAGGGGGACTAGCGGAAGGGGGACGCTTGAGCAGTTCTTC. Its translation: CAIRGTSGRGTLEQFF.

This chain uses TRBV7-3 with TRBJ2-3; no clear D gene. Trimming left V 5 bases short and J 3 bases short, with 9 bases between. The CDR3 covers 13 residues. CDR1 and CDR2 (germline): SGHTA, FQGTGA. CDR3 DNA: TGTGCCAGCAGCCCATCCAATACAGATACGCAGTATTTT. Protein sequence: CASSPSNTDTQYF.

This clone was recorded only once. The CDR3 protein is CASSEQGGYRQYF. For the CDR3, the DNA is TGTGCCAGTAGTGAACAGGGGGGCTACCGGCAGTACTTC. The V call is TRBV19, the J call TRBJ2-7; 8 bases agree with TRBD1. Germline CDR1 LNHDA, CDR2 SQIVND (reference sequence). Unmatched junction bases numbered 9, after V lost 5 bases and J lost 9 bases. The CDR3 spans 13 residues.

The V gene is TRBV19, the J gene TRBJ1-2; weak D call: TRBD1 (6 bases). V was clipped by 1 base and J by 0 bases, with 6 bases between them. This CDR3 comprises 14 residues. Germline CDR1 and CDR2: LNHDA and SQIVND (reference sequence). The CDR3 loop is CASSIGQANYGYTF. Written as DNA, the CDR3 is TGTGCCAGTAGTATAGGACAGGCTAACTATGGCTACACCTTC.

The rearrangement uses TRBV9 and TRBJ2-3; 7 bases are a match to TRBD1. V lost 0 bases to trimming and J lost 1 base; unmatched junction nucleotides: 5. Germline loops: CDR1 SGDLS, CDR2 YYNGEE. The CDR3 runs to 16 residues. DNA of the CDR3: TGTGCCAGCAGCGTAGGTGAGGGGGCGGGCACAGATACGCAGTATTTT. Translation: CASSVGEGAGTDTQYF.

The chain employs TRBV7-8 and TRBJ1-1, with D tentatively TRBD1 (6 bases). This CDR3 is 15 amino acids long. Trimming shortened V by 5 bases and J by 0 bases, and 13 bases separated the two germline ends. The V gene's germline CDR1 is SGHVS and CDR2 FQNEAQ. For the CDR3, the DNA is TGTGCCAGCAGCGCCAGACAGGTTATGAACACTGAAGCTTTCTTT. Translation gives CASSARQVMNTEAFF.

The V call is TRBV27, the J call TRBJ2-5; D is possibly TRBD2 (7 bases). Germline V lookup: CDR1 MNHEY, CDR2 SMNVEV (reference sequence). The ends were cut back, 6 bases at V and 3 bases at J, with 11 bases in the middle. The CDR3 extends over 13 amino acids. CDR3: CASRDSGKETQYF. Written as DNA, the CDR3 is TGTGCCAGCAGGGACAGCGGGAAAGAGACCCAGTACTTC.

This rearrangement joins TRBV29-1 to TRBJ1-4, with 9 bases lining up with TRBD1. Germline lookup yields CDR1 SQVTM and CDR2 ANQGSEA. V shed 6 bases and J 5 bases; nucleotides not matched to a gene: 4. The CDR3 has 13 amino acids. The CDR3 DNA sequence: TGCAGCGTGACCGGGACAGGGAATGAAAAACTGTTTTTT. Its protein product is CSVTGTGNEKLFF.

The chain has TRBV30 and TRBJ1-2; D unresolved. CDR3 size: 11 residues. Germline V gives CDR1 GTSNPN, CDR2 SVGIG (reference sequence). V lost 3 bases, J lost 8 bases, and 10 bases lay in between. The CDR3: CAWRIAGGYTF. CDR3 coding DNA: TGTGCCTGGAGAATAGCGGGAGGCTACACCTTC.

V is TRBV14 and J is TRBJ1-1, with D perhaps matching TRBD1 (6 bases). V was shortened by 2 bases and J by 3 bases, with 13 bases between the two germline ends. The CDR3 loop spans 15 amino acids. Per the germline V gene, CDR1 is SGHDN and CDR2 is FVKESK. The CDR3 sequence: CASSQRQGRDTEAFF. The CDR3 region has the DNA TGTGCCAGCAGCCAACGTCAGGGGCGGGACACTGAAGCTTTCTTT.

The V and J genes are TRBV9 and TRBJ2-3, with 7 bases that match TRBD2. Trimming cost V 0 bases and J 3 bases; bases outside gene matches: 7. The CDR3 is 16 amino acids. Germline V gene lookup returns CDR1 SGDLS and CDR2 YYNGEE. The CDR3 DNA reads TGTGCCAGCAGCGTAGTAGCGGGTGGGGTAACAGATACGCAGTATTTT. It encodes CASSVVAGGVTDTQYF.

The chain links TRBV28 to TRBJ1-1; 11 bases are a match to TRBD1. With V trimmed by 7 bases and J by 1 base, 5 bases remained unmatched. Looked up from germline, CDR1 is MDHEN and CDR2 is SYDVKM. The CDR3 covers 15 residues. CDR3 sequence: CASKGQGATNTEAFF. The CDR3 nucleotides read TGTGCCAGCAAAGGACAGGGGGCGACGAACACTGAAGCTTTCTTT.

J is TRBJ1-3 and V is TRBV2, with 8 bases matching TRBD1. This CDR3 is 17 amino acids long. The trim removed 11 bases at V and 0 bases at J, leaving 15 bases unmatched. The germline V gene encodes CDR1 SNHLY and CDR2 FYNNEI. The CDR3 protein is CAGTGMGLHRSGNTIYF. The CDR3 DNA sequence: TGTGCCGGGACAGGCATGGGGCTTCATCGCTCTGGAAACACCATATATTTT.

J is TRBJ2-1 and V is TRBV7-3, with D possibly TRBD2 on 6 matching bases. CDR3 length equals 15 residues. CDR1 and CDR2 from the germline V gene are SGHTA and FQGTGA. V was shortened by 1 base and J by 0 bases, with 7 bases between the two germline ends. Here the CDR3 DNA reads TGTGCCAGCAGCTTAAAGACTAGCTCCTACAATGAGCAGTTCTTC. It is translated as CASSLKTSSYNEQFF.

The chain links TRBV4-1 to TRBJ2-5, with TRBD1 identical over 12 bases. Germline CDR1 is MGHRA and CDR2 is YSYEKL. V trimming: 3 bases; J trimming: 5 bases; junction bases outside the gene matches: 10. The CDR3 covers 17 residues. The CDR3 nucleotides are TGCGCCAGCAGCCAGGCCGGGACAGGGGGCGGGATGGAGACCCAGTACTTC. This sequence encodes CASSQAGTGGGMETQYF.

This clone was found many times. The chain joins TRBV19 to TRBJ2-1; tentative D call: TRBD1 (5 bases). This CDR3 is built from 13 residues. V lost 5 bases and J 10 bases, leaving 15 bases between the germline ends. Germline values: CDR1 LNHDA, CDR2 SQIVND (reference sequence). DNA for the CDR3: TGTGCCAGTAGTTGGCCCCAGGGTCGAGAGCAGTTCTTC. This gives the protein CASSWPQGREQFF.

This chain links TRBV28 with TRBJ1-1; maybe TRBD1 (5 bases). The CDR3 extends over 13 amino acids. V gave up 2 bases and J gave up 6 bases, with 10 bases separating them. CDR1 is MDHEN and CDR2 is SYDVKM in the germline V gene. CDR3 sequence (DNA): TGTGCCAGCAGTTTAAGACAGAGTTCTGAAGCTTTCTTT. It is translated as CASSLRQSSEAFF. Filled out from reference TRBV28 and TRBJ1-1, the complete variable domain reads DVKVTQSSRYLVKRTGEKVFLECVQDMDHENMFWYRQDPGLGLRLIYFSYDVKMKEKGDIPEGYSVSREKKERFSLILESASTNQTSMYLCASSLRQSSEAFFGQGTRLTVV.

This clone has a handful of counts. CDR3 residues: CASSELKGRGDYGYTF. DNA of the CDR3: TGTGCCAGCAGTGAATTGAAGGGCAGGGGGGACTATGGCTACACCTTC. The chain links TRBV25-1 to TRBJ1-2, with 7 bases matching TRBD1. This CDR3 comprises 16 residues. V shed 1 base, J shed 3 bases, and the junction held 8 bases outside the gene matches. The germline gives CDR1 MGHDK, CDR2 SYGVNS.

The genes are TRBV30 and TRBJ1-1; no clear D. V dropped 0 bases and J dropped 11 bases, with 13 bases sitting between them. Germline CDR1 and CDR2: GTSNPN and SVGIG (reference sequence). There are 12 residues in the CDR3. The CDR3 DNA is TGTGCCTGGAGTGTTATCGAGGGTACGGCTTTCTTT. This gives the protein CAWSVIEGTAFF.

V and J are TRBV28 and TRBJ2-1; possibly TRBD2 for D (6 bases). The CDR3 is made up of 14 amino acids. The germline V gene encodes CDR1 MDHEN and CDR2 SYDVKM. Trimming removed 8 bases from V and 8 bases from J, with 19 bases in between. The CDR3 sequence is CASERRGQADEQFF. The CDR3 nucleotides read TGTGCCAGCGAGCGGCGGGGCCAAGCGGATGAGCAGTTCTTC.